The TCR beta chain described here comes from a study of T cell repertoires in cytomegalovirus infection. The overall study: Indications of both CMV infection and matching HLA type were provided by public TCR beta signatures. Study observations and caveats: Carriage of CMV together with the relevant HLA was identifiable through cumulative public TCR beta family frequency. The ex vivo response was dominated by HLA-C-restricted CMV-specific TCR beta clonotypes.

V lost 5 bases to trimming and J lost 3 bases, with 17 bases between them. This CDR3 spans 16 amino acids. Germline values: CDR1 SGHVS, CDR2 FQNEAQ. As concerns this clonotype: Its antigen is unidentified.

One entry per CDR3 protein results from TCRdb running MiXCR on the reads. The data contain more than 200,000 distinct CDR3 sequences, approximately 10% of them singletons. Sample: PBMCs. The sequence was obtained from a human donor in good health (CMV status not recorded). Some clones in this sample may be carry-over from other donors' samples. The chain combines TRBV7-8 with TRBJ2-1; D possibly corresponds to TRBD1 (5 bases). The CDR3 DNA reads as TGTGCCAGCAGCCGGAGTCCCTCTCAGGGCTACAATGAGCAGTTCTTC. Its translation: CASSRSPSQGYNEQFF.